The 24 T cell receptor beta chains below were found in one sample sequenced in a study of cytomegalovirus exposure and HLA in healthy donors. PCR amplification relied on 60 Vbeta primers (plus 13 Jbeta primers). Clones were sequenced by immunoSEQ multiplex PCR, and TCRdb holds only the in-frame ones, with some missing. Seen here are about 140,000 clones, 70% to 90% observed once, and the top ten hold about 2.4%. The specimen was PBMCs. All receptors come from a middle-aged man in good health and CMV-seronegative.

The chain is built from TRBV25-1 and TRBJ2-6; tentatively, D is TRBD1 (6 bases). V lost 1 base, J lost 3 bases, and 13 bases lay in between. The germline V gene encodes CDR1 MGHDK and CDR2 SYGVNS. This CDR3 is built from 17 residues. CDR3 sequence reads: CASSESYRVGGANVLTF. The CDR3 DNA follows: TGTGCCAGCAGTGAATCTTACAGGGTTGGTGGGGCCAACGTCCTGACTTTC.

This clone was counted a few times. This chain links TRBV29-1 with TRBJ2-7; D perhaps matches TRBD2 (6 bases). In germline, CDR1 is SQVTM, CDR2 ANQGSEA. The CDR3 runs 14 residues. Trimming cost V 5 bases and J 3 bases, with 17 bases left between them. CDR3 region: CSVLTGLQGYEQYF. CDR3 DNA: TGCAGCGTTCTAACAGGACTACAAGGCTACGAGCAGTACTTC.

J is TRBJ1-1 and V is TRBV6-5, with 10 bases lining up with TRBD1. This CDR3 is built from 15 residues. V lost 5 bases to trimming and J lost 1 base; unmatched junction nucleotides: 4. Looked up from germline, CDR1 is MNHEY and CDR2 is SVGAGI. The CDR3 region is CASSPGTGANTEAFF. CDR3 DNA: TGTGCCAGCAGTCCCGGGACAGGGGCGAACACTGAAGCTTTCTTT.

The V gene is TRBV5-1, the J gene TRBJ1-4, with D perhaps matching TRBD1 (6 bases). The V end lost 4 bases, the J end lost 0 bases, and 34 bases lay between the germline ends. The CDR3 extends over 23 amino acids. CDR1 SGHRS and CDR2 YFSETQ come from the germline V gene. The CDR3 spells CASSPRVLWAGVNPTATNEKLFF. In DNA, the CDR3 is TGCGCCAGCAGCCCCCGCGTCTTATGGGCAGGGGTAAACCCCACTGCAACTAATGAAAAACTGTTTTTT.

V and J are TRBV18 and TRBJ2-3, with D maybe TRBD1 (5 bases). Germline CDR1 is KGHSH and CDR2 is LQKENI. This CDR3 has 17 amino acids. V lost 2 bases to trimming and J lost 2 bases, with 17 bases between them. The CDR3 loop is CASSPGASQIATDTQYF. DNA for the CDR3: TGTGCCAGCTCACCAGGGGCCAGCCAAATTGCCACAGATACGCAGTATTTT.

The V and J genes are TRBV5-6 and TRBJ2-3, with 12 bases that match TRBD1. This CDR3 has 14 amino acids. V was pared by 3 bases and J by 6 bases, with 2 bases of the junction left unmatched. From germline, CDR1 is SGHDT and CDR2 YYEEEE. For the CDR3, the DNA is TGTGCCAGCAGCTGGGACAGGGGGCAGGATACGCAGTATTTT. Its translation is CASSWDRGQDTQYF.

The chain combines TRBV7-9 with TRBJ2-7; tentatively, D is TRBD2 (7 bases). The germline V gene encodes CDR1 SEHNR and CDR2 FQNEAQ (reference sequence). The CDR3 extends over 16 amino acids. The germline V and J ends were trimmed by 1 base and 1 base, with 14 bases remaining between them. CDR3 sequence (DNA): TGTGCCAGCAGCTTAGAGGGGGGGGACCTTTCCTACGAGCAGTACTTC. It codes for CASSLEGGDLSYEQYF. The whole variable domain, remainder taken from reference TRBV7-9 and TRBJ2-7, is DTGVSQNPRHKITKRGQNVTFRCDPISEHNRLYWYRQTLGQGPEFLTYFQNEAQLEKSRLLSDRFSAERPKGSFSTLEIQRTEQGDSAMYLCASSLEGGDLSYEQYFGPGTRLTVT.

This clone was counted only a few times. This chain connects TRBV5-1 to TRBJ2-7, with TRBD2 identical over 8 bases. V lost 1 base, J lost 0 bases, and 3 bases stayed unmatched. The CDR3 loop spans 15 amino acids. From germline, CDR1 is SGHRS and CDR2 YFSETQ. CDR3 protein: CASSLTGGGSYEQYF. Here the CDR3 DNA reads TGCGCCAGCAGCTTGACGGGAGGGGGCTCCTACGAGCAGTACTTC.

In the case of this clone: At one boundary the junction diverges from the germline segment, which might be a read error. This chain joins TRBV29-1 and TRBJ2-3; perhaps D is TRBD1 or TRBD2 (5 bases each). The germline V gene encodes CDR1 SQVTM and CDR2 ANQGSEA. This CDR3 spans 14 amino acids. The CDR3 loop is CIVEGAGLGNTQYF. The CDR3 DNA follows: TGCATCGTTGAAGGGGCAGGACTGGGGAATACGCAGTATTTT.

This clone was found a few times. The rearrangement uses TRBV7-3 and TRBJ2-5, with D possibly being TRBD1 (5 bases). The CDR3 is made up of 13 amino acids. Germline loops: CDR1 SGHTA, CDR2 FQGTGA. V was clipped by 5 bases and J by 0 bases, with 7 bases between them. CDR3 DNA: TGTGCCAGCAGCGTGGACAACCAAGAGACCCAGTACTTC. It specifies CASSVDNQETQYF.

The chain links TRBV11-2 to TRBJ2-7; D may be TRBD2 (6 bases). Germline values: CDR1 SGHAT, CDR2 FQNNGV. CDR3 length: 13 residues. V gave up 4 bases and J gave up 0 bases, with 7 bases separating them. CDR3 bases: TGTGCCAGCAGCTGGGGAGGCTCCTACGAGCAGTACTTC. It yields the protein CASSWGGSYEQYF.

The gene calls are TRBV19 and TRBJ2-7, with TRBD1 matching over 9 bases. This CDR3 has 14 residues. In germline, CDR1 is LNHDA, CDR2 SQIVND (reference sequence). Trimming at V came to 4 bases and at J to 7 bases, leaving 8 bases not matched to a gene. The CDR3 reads CASSTDRGSGEQYF. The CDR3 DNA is TGTGCCAGTAGTACTGACAGGGGGTCGGGGGAGCAGTACTTC.

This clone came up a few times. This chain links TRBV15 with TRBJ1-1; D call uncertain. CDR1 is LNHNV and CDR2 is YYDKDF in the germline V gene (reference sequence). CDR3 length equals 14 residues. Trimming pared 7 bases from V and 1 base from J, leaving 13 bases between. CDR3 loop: CATTLTTTNTEAFF. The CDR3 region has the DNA TGTGCCACCACCTTGACCACTACGAACACTGAAGCTTTCTTT.

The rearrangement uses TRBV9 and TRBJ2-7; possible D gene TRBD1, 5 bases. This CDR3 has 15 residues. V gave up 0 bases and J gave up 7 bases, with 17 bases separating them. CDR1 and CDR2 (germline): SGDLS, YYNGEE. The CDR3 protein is CASSVEGARAGEQYF. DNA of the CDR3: TGTGCCAGCAGCGTAGAGGGCGCCAGGGCAGGTGAGCAGTACTTC.

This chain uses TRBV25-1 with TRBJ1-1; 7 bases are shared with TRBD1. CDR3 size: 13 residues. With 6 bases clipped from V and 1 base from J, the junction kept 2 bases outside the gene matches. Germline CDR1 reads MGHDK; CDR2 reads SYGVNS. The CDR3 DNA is TGTGCCAGCAGGAGACAGGGGAACACTGAAGCTTTCTTT. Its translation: CASRRQGNTEAFF.

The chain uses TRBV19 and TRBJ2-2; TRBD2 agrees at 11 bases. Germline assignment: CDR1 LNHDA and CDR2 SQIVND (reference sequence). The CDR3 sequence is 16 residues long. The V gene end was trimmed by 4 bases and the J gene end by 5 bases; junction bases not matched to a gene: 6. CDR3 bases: TGTGCCAGTAGTAATAGCGGGAGGGCCGGGACCGGGGAGCTGTTTTTT. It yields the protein CASSNSGRAGTGELFF.

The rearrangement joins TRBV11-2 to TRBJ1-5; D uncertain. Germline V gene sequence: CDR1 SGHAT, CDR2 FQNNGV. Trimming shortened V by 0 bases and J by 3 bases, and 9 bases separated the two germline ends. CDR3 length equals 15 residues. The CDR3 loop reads CASSLDGRDNQPQHF. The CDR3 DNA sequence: TGTGCCAGCAGCTTAGATGGGCGCGACAATCAGCCCCAGCATTTT.

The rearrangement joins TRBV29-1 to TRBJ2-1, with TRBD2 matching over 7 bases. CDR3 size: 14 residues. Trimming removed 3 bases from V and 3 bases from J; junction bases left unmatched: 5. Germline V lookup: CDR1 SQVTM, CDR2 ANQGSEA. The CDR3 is CSVDFQRDYNEQFF. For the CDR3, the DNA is TGCAGCGTTGACTTCCAGCGGGACTACAATGAGCAGTTCTTC.

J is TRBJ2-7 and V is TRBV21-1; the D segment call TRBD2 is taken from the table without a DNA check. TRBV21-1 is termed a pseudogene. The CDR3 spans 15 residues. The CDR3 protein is CASSKNFGVIYEQYF. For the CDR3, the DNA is TGTGCCAGCAGCAAAAATTTTGGAGTCATCTACGAGCAGTACTTC.

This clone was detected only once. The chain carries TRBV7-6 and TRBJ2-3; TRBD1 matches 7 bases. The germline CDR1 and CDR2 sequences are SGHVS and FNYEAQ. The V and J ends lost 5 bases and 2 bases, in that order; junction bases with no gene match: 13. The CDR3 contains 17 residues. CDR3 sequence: CASSQRQGRGLTDTQYF. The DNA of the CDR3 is TGTGCCAGCAGCCAACGACAGGGTAGAGGGCTCACAGATACGCAGTATTTT.

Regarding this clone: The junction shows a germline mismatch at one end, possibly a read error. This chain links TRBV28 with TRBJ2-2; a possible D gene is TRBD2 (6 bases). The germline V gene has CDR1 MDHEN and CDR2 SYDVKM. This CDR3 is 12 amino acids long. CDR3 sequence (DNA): TGCATGGCGGGAACAAACACCGGGGAGCTGTTTTTT. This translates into CMAGTNTGELFF. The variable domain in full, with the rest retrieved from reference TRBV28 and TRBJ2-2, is DVKVTQSSRYLVKRTGEKVFLECVQDMDHENMFWYRQDPGLGLRLIYFSYDVKMKEKGDIPEGYSVSREKKERFSLILESASTNQTSMYLCMAGTNTGELFFGEGSRLTVL.

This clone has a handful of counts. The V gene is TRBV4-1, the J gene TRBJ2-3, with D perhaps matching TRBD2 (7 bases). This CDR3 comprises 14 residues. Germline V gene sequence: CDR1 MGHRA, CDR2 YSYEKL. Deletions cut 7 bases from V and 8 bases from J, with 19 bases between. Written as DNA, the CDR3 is TGCGCCAGCACCACAAACCCGGGGGGCAGTACGCAGTATTTT. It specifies CASTTNPGGSTQYF.

CDR3 DNA sequence: TGCGCCAGCAGTGAGTTGGACAGCCTGCCGACCCAGCATTTT. It is translated as CASSELDSLPTQHF. The chain carries TRBV10-1 and TRBJ1-5; tentatively, D is TRBD1 (6 bases). The germline V gene encodes CDR1 WNHNN and CDR2 SYGVQD (reference sequence). V lost 1 base to trimming and J lost 11 bases, with 15 bases between them. The CDR3 loop spans 14 amino acids.

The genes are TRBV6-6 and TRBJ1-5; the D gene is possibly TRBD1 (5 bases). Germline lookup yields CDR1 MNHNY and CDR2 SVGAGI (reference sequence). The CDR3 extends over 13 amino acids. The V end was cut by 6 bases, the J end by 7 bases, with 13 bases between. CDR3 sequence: CASRETGGQPQHF. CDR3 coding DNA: TGTGCCAGCAGAGAAACGGGGGGACAGCCCCAGCATTTT.